A single sample is the source of the 22 T cell receptor beta chains below, sequenced in a study of tumor and adjacent non-tumor tissue in lung cancer. TCRbeta libraries were built with three rounds of nested PCR, modified from ARM-PCR. MiXCR was run by TCRdb on the multiplex PCR reads, yielding one entry per CDR3 protein. Altogether some 84,000 distinct CDR3 sequences are present, more than 60% being singletons, with the ten largest covering about 16%. The template was RNA from unsorted bulk tissue. The sample consisted of lung tumor tissue. Receptors were obtained from a man in his 70s with non-small cell lung cancer.

This clonotype was counted only a few times. This may be a read error, as it is one base from a much larger clone. V and J are TRBV10-3 and TRBJ2-5; the D gene is possibly TRBD2 (6 bases). Germline V CDR1 and CDR2: ENHRY, SYGVKD. CDR3 length: 13 residues. V was clipped by 8 bases and J by 1 base, with 11 bases between them. The CDR3 DNA reads as TGTGCCATCGGGTTGGGACTCCAAGAGACCCAGTACTTC. Its translation is CAIGLGLQETQYF.

This clonotype was counted once. The chain recombines TRBV11-2 with TRBJ2-7, with D unclear. The CDR3 has 14 amino acids. The germline V gene has CDR1 SGHAT and CDR2 FQNNGV. The V end lost 7 bases, the J end lost 6 bases, and 19 bases lay between the germline ends. CDR3 DNA sequence: TGTGCCAGCAACTTCATTGAGGACGAAGGCGAGCAGTACTTC. This translates into CASNFIEDEGEQYF.

V usage is TRBV11-2 and J usage is TRBJ2-5; no reliable D call. With 0 bases removed from V and 5 bases from J, the gap between germline ends came to 10 bases. CDR1 is SGHAT, CDR2 FQNNGV, per germline. The CDR3 is made up of 14 amino acids. CDR3 in amino acids: CASSLESMGETQYF. The CDR3, as DNA: TGTGCCAGCAGCTTAGAATCCATGGGGGAGACCCAGTACTTC.

Turning to this clonotype: One junction end disagrees with the germline gene, perhaps due to a read error. V is TRBV7-2 and J is TRBJ2-2; D ambiguous. CDR1 is SGHTA and CDR2 is FQGNSA in the germline V gene. This CDR3 is 14 amino acids long. The CDR3 sequence: CTSSLGSRSGELFF. In DNA, the CDR3 is TGTACCAGTAGCTTAGGGTCTAGATCCGGGGAGCTGTTTTTT.

As regards this clonotype: A much larger clonotype is one base distant, so this may be a read error. This chain joins TRBV6-6 and TRBJ2-7; D is possibly TRBD2 (6 bases). The germline gives CDR1 MNHNY, CDR2 SVGAGI (reference sequence). The CDR3 extends over 15 amino acids. The CDR3 coding sequence is TGTGCCGGCAGTCCCCCTTTTGGCGGGACCAACGAGCAGTACTTC. Encoded protein: CAGSPPFGGTNEQYF.

Only one count was recorded for this clonotype. Relative to the germline gene, one junction end is altered; a read error may explain this. The J gene is TRBJ2-4, the V gene TRBV5-4, with D tentatively TRBD1 or TRBD2 (5 bases each). The CDR3 length is 15 residues. CDR1 SGHNT and CDR2 YYREEE come from the germline V gene (reference sequence). The CDR3 spells CASSSGHLAKNIRYF. CDR3 in DNA: TGTGCCAGCAGCTCGGGGCATCTAGCCAAAAACATTCGGTACTTC.

The chain couples TRBV6-1 to TRBJ1-3; no clear D gene. Germline values: CDR1 MNHNS, CDR2 SASEGT. V shed 4 bases and J shed 3 bases, with 19 bases lying between them. The CDR3 runs 17 residues. The CDR3 DNA reads as TGTGCCAGCAGTGGCTTTCGAGGGTGGAGCTATGGAAACACCATATATTTT. This codes for CASSGFRGWSYGNTIYF.

This clonotype has only one observation. A read error may be the cause here, since a much bigger clone is one base away. The chain combines TRBV29-1 with TRBJ1-4; no firm D call. Germline V gene sequence: CDR1 SQVTM, CDR2 ANQGSEA. The CDR3 sequence is 11 residues long. CDR3 region: CNVATNEKLFF. DNA of the CDR3: TGCAACGTTGCAACTAATGAAAAACTGTTTTTT.

This clonotype occurred a few times. This may be a read error, as it is one base from a much larger clone. V usage is TRBV5-6 and J usage is TRBJ2-7, with TRBD1 as a possible D gene (6 bases). The CDR3 runs to 12 residues. CDR1 SGHDT and CDR2 YYEEEE come from the germline V gene. Here the CDR3 reads CTSSLVGGEQYF. The CDR3 coding sequence is TGTACCAGCAGCTTGGTAGGGGGTGAGCAGTACTTC.

Concerning this clonotype: A single base separates this from a much larger clone, so it may be a read error. The chain has TRBV28 and TRBJ1-5; 7 bases fit TRBD1. The CDR3 covers 16 residues. The V gene's germline CDR1 is MDHEN and CDR2 SYDVKM. The CDR3 DNA is TGTGCCAGCAGCGCCAGACAGGGCACTCTCAATCAGCCCCGGCATTTT. Translating it yields CASSARQGTLNQPRHF.

The chain has TRBV28 and TRBJ2-1, with 9 positions matching TRBD1. Germline CDR1 MDHEN, CDR2 SYDVKM. Unmatched junction bases numbered 2, after V lost 10 bases and J lost 7 bases. The CDR3 length is 11 residues. CDR3 sequence reads: CANGQGNEQFF. CDR3 bases: TGTGCCAACGGACAGGGGAATGAGCAGTTCTTC. Drawing the rest from reference TRBV28 and TRBJ2-1, the complete variable domain is DVKVTQSSRYLVKRTGEKVFLECVQDMDHENMFWYRQDPGLGLRLIYFSYDVKMKEKGDIPEGYSVSREKKERFSLILESASTNQTSMYLCANGQGNEQFFGPGTRLTVL.

On this clonotype itself: The CDR3 end shows no conserved phenylalanine or tryptophan, and so a read error is likely. The rearrangement joins TRBV12-3 or TRBV12-4 to TRBJ2-7; 8 bases map to TRBD1. The CDR3 has 14 amino acids. V lost 5 bases to trimming and J lost 8 bases; unmatched junction nucleotides: 11. CDR3 bases: TGTGCCAGCAGTCCGTCGGACAGGGACGGCAAGCAGTACCTC. Amino acids: CASSPSDRDGKQYL.

Details on this clonotype: Without the conserved terminal phenylalanine or tryptophan, this CDR3 likely stems from a read error. The DNA is omitted, as the CDR3 cannot be located on it reliably, and the CDR3 follows TCRdb's listing. V and J are TRBV4-1 and TRBJ2-1; TRBD1, the table's D call, was not compared with the DNA. Germline CDR1 reads MGHRA; CDR2 reads YSYEKL. 15 amino acids form the CDR3, both terminal residues included. CDR3 residues: CASSQEVGRRGEQSY.

Concerning this clonotype: Here the CDR3 omits its conserved ending phenylalanine or tryptophan, so a read error is the likely source. It is unclear where the CDR3 begins or ends on the DNA, so no DNA is shown, and the CDR3 is as TCRdb lists it. The V and J genes are TRBV11-3 and TRBJ2-1; the table gives TRBD2 as D, unverified against the DNA. CDR1 and CDR2 (germline): SGHNT, YENEEA. Termini included, the CDR3 measures 12 amino acids. The CDR3 sequence is CASSPEGDEQLL.

This clonotype came up a few times. This sequence may be a read error, since a much larger clone differs from it by one base. The V call is TRBV6-5, the J call TRBJ2-1, with D possibly TRBD1 on 6 matching bases. Between the trimmed V and J ends, which lost 4 bases and 10 bases, there was a span of 14 bases. The germline V gene has CDR1 MNHEY and CDR2 SVGAGI. The CDR3 sequence is 13 residues long. The CDR3 protein is CASSSKGHREQFF. As DNA, the CDR3 is TGTGCCAGCAGTTCAAAGGGACATCGCGAGCAGTTCTTC.

This clonotype occurred once. A junction boundary mismatches the germline segment, possibly from a read error. This chain connects TRBV10-2 to TRBJ2-1; 9 nucleotides align to TRBD2. Germline-derived CDR1 and CDR2 are WSHSY and SAAADI. The CDR3 has 15 residues. CDR3 sequence (DNA): TGCGCCAGCATGAGTAGCGGGGGAATCTCCAATCAGCAGTTCTTC. Translated, it gives CASMSSGGISNQQFF.

This clonotype was seen more than once but under ten times. This may be a read error, as it is one base from a much larger clone. The chain links TRBV10-2 to TRBJ2-2, with D possibly being TRBD1 or TRBD2 (6 bases each). The length of the CDR3 is 13 residues. Germline V CDR1 and CDR2: WSHSY, SAAADI. The CDR3 DNA follows: TGCGCCAGCGGAACAGGGCGGGTCGGGGGGCTGTTTTTT. It specifies CASGTGRVGGLFF.

The rearrangement uses TRBV20-1 and TRBJ2-7, with D maybe TRBD2 (6 bases). The V and J ends lost 6 bases and 3 bases respectively, with 12 bases between them. The CDR3 length is 12 residues. The germline V gene encodes CDR1 DFQATT and CDR2 SNEGSKA (reference sequence). CDR3 nucleotide sequence: TGCAGTGCGAGCGGGCCTATCTACGAGCAGTACTTC. Its translation: CSASGPIYEQYF.

This clonotype has more than one count but fewer than ten. The chain employs TRBV5-1 and TRBJ2-5, with D tentatively TRBD1 (6 bases). Germline-derived CDR1 and CDR2 are SGHRS and YFSETQ. The CDR3 covers 15 residues. The V and J ends lost 0 bases and 4 bases respectively, with 13 bases between them. The CDR3 reads CASSLDWTEGETQYF. The CDR3 DNA is TGCGCCAGCAGCTTGGATTGGACAGAAGGAGAGACCCAGTACTTC.

In the case of this clonotype: Germline and junction disagree at one end, which may indicate a read error. The chain is built from TRBV11-1 and TRBJ2-5; 13 bases fit TRBD2. This CDR3 is built from 15 residues. Germline V gene sequence: CDR1 SGHAT, CDR2 FQDESV (reference sequence). CDR3 amino acids: CAGSRWTSGRKTQYF. DNA for the CDR3: TGTGCCGGCAGCCGATGGACTAGCGGGAGAAAGACCCAGTACTTC.

In its sample, this clonotype was seen once. Mismatch with germline at one junction end may stem from a read error. This chain connects TRBV4-1 to TRBJ2-2, with 7 bases aligning to TRBD2. The germline V gene has CDR1 MGHRA and CDR2 YSYEKL. The CDR3 sequence is 17 residues long. The CDR3 spells CASSQYRAGTNTGEPSF. DNA for the CDR3: TGCGCCAGCAGTCAATATCGAGCGGGGACGAACACCGGGGAGCCGTCTTTT.

This clonotype was recorded many times. The V gene is TRBV12-3 or TRBV12-4, the J gene TRBJ2-1; D not resolved. The V gene lost 5 bases and the J gene lost 3 bases, with 14 bases spanning the gap. The CDR3 totals 15 residues. The CDR3 coding sequence is TGTGCCAGCAGTCCCTCATCAAGCTTCTACAATGAGCAGTTCTTC. Protein sequence: CASSPSSSFYNEQFF.